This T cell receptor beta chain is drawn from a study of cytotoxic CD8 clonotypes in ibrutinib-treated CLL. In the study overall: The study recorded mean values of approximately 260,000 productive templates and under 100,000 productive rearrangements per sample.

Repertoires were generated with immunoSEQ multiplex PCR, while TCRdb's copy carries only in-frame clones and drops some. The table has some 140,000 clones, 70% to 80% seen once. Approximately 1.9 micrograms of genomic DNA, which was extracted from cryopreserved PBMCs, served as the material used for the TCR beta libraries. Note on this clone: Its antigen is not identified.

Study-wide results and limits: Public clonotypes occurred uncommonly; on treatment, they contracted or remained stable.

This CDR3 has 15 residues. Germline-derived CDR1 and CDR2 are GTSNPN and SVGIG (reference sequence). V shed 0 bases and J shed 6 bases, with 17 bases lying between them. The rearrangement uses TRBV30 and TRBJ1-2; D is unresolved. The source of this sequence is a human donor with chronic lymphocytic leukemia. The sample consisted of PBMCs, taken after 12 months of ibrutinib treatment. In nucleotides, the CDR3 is TGTGCCTGGAGTGTACATGGCAGGAGAGTTAATGGCTACACCTTC. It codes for CAWSVHGRRVNGYTF.